This TCR beta chain was obtained from a study of tumour-infiltrating T cells in Burkitt lymphoma. The method was immunoSEQ multiplex PCR; TCRdb's version includes in-frame clones alone and lacks a portion of them. The table records about 50,000 clones, around 32% of them present only once. Trimming shortened V by 1 base and J by 12 bases, and 16 bases separated the two germline ends. The CDR3 spans 13 residues. CDR1 KGHSH and CDR2 LQKENI come from the germline V gene. The sample taken for sequencing was tumor tissue. The receptor was derived from a human donor with Burkitt lymphoma. The chain employs TRBV18 and TRBJ2-7; D remains ambiguous. Here the CDR3 reads CASSPQNSPRRYF. CDR3 sequence (DNA): TGTGCCAGCTCACCACAAAATAGTCCACGGCGGTACTTC.